These 21 T cell receptor beta chains share one sample of origin, sequenced in a study of blood T cells in healthy people across ages. Using a J-beta primer mix together with a sample-barcoded 5' primer, a second PCR was run for 7 to 11 cycles. A single record per CDR3 protein comes from TCRdb applying MiXCR to the 5' RACE reads. Here the sample spans 800,000 to 950,000 distinct CDR3 sequences, 25% to 30% being singletons. A further study also used this sample, focusing on T cells of mothers and their children.

The sequenced sample was blood. The source is a woman aged 40 to 55 in good health.

The chain is built from TRBV7-2 and TRBJ1-2; D might be TRBD1 (6 bases). This CDR3 region has 15 residues. The germline CDR1 and CDR2 sequences are SGHTA and FQGNSA. Trimming left V 5 bases short and J 7 bases short, with 20 bases between. CDR3 nucleotide sequence: TGTGCCAGCAGCCTCTCAGGGGCGGGAGCTAGTGGCTACACCTTC. Its translation is CASSLSGAGASGYTF. The full variable domain, completed using reference TRBV7-2 and TRBJ1-2, is GAGVSQSPSNKVTEKGKDVELRCDPISGHTALYWYRQSLGQGLEFLIYFQGNSAPDKSGLPSDRFSAERTGGSVSTLTIQRTQQEDSAVYLCASSLSGAGASGYTFGSGTRLTVV.

This chain links TRBV7-2 with TRBJ2-3; 7 bases fit TRBD2. The CDR3 is 16 amino acids. Trimming took 5 bases from V and 0 from J; bases not matched to a gene: 8. From germline, CDR1 is SGHTA and CDR2 FQGNSA. CDR3 sequence: CASSIGGYTSTDTQYF. CDR3 coding DNA: TGTGCCAGCAGCATCGGGGGGTACACTAGCACAGATACGCAGTATTTT.

The chain links TRBV7-6 to TRBJ2-7; tentative D call: TRBD1 (5 bases). The germline gives CDR1 SGHVS, CDR2 FNYEAQ. The length of the CDR3 is 14 residues. Trimming shortened V by 1 base and J by 1 base, and 8 bases separated the two germline ends. CDR3 region: CASSLDGASYEQYF. The CDR3 nucleotides read TGTGCCAGCAGCTTAGATGGGGCATCCTACGAGCAGTACTTC.

The J gene is TRBJ1-2, the V gene TRBV2, with 7 nucleotides matching TRBD1. Germline lookup yields CDR1 SNHLY and CDR2 FYNNEI. The ends lost 3 bases at V and 11 bases at J; junction bases unmatched: 15. CDR3 length: 15 amino acids. This CDR3 reads CASSELLGQAHHYTF. In DNA, the CDR3 is TGTGCCAGCAGTGAGTTGCTTGGACAGGCGCACCATTACACCTTC.

V and J are TRBV20-1 and TRBJ1-4; tentative D call: TRBD1 (6 bases). V lost 3 bases, J lost 7 bases, and 15 bases lay in between. CDR1 and CDR2 from the germline V gene are DFQATT and SNEGSKA (reference sequence). The CDR3 extends over 14 amino acids. CDR3 sequence: CSASLGAHGEKLFF. The CDR3 DNA sequence: TGCAGTGCTAGTTTGGGGGCTCATGGTGAAAAACTGTTTTTT.

The chain uses TRBV7-9 and TRBJ2-5; D might be TRBD2 (7 bases). The J call may be mistaken, given a closer DNA end match to TRBJ2-7. Germline CDR1 is SEHNR and CDR2 is FQNEAQ (reference sequence). This CDR3 has 13 amino acids. The chain's CDR3 is CASSSRGACEQYF. The CDR3, as DNA: TGTGCCAGCAGTTCCCGGGGGGCCTGCGAGCAGTACTTC.

J is TRBJ2-5 and V is TRBV24-1; 7 positions agree with TRBD1. This CDR3 is 15 amino acids long. Trimming at V came to 3 bases and at J to 11 bases, leaving 14 bases not matched to a gene. Germline CDR1 is KGHDR and CDR2 is SFDVKD. The CDR3 region is CATSDPRQGGYGQYF. In DNA, the CDR3 is TGTGCCACCAGTGATCCTCGACAGGGCGGCTACGGGCAGTACTTC.

The rearrangement links TRBV27 to TRBJ1-1; D not certain. Germline V CDR1 and CDR2: MNHEY, SMNVEV (reference sequence). The CDR3 covers 13 residues. Trimming took off 7 bases at V and 5 bases at J, with 14 bases between the two ends. The CDR3 loop is CASKDLFHTEAFF. The CDR3 nucleotides are TGTGCCAGCAAGGACCTTTTTCATACTGAAGCTTTCTTT.

This clonotype has a handful of counts. This chain connects TRBV20-1 to TRBJ2-7, with 10 positions matching TRBD1. The CDR3 loop spans 14 amino acids. Germline CDR1 reads DFQATT; CDR2 reads SNEGSKA (reference sequence). The CDR3 sequence is CSPLGTGDSYEQYF. The CDR3 DNA follows: TGCAGCCCCCTCGGGACAGGGGACTCCTACGAGCAGTACTTC.

The DNA for the CDR3 is TGTGCCAGCAGTTTAGACGGGAGGATTTCCTACGAGCAGTACTTC. Translated: CASSLDGRISYEQYF. V is TRBV27 and J is TRBJ2-7, with 7 bases lining up with TRBD2. The CDR3 extends over 15 amino acids. The V gene end was trimmed by 2 bases and the J gene end by 1 base; junction bases not matched to a gene: 5. CDR1 is MNHEY, CDR2 SMNVEV, per germline (reference sequence).

This clonotype was found a few times. The chain uses TRBV12-3 or TRBV12-4 and TRBJ2-7; TRBD1 matches 7 bases. There are 13 residues in the CDR3. J gave up 3 bases and V 6 bases, and 5 bases lay outside the gene matches. DNA for the CDR3: TGTGCCAGCAGGGACAGGAGTAACTACGAGCAGTACTTC. Its protein is CASRDRSNYEQYF.

This clonotype was recorded at least ten times. This chain uses TRBV6-2 or TRBV6-3 with TRBJ2-1; maybe TRBD2 (6 bases). Germline V gene sequence: CDR1 MNHEY, CDR2 SVGEGT. Trimming cost V 7 bases and J 5 bases, with 9 bases left between them. This CDR3 is built from 12 residues. CDR3 bases: TGTGCCAGCACTAGCGACCACAATGAGCAGTTCTTC. It specifies CASTSDHNEQFF.

This clonotype was seen a few times. The genes are TRBV29-1 and TRBJ2-1; D is perhaps TRBD2 (5 bases). Trimming took 6 bases from V and 8 from J, leaving 20 bases between them. The CDR3 spans 14 residues. Germline V lookup: CDR1 SQVTM, CDR2 ANQGSEA. The CDR3 coding sequence is TGCAGCGTCAGACGGTCTCAGCGGCTAGATGAGCAGTTCTTC. Its protein product is CSVRRSQRLDEQFF.

The table lists this clonotype with a few counts. The rearrangement joins TRBV25-1 to TRBJ1-4; 7 nucleotides align to TRBD1. The V gene's germline CDR1 is MGHDK and CDR2 SYGVNS. Unmatched junction bases numbered 5, after V lost 3 bases and J lost 7 bases. This CDR3 has 14 amino acids. Here the CDR3 DNA reads TGTGCCAGCAGTGAGACAGGGCCGGGTGAAAAACTGTTTTTT. Protein sequence: CASSETGPGEKLFF.

V is TRBV5-1 and J is TRBJ1-4; perhaps TRBD1 as D (5 bases). Trimming removed 0 bases from V and 6 bases from J, with 12 bases in between. The CDR3 spans 15 residues. Germline loops: CDR1 SGHRS, CDR2 YFSETQ. CDR3 sequence reads: CASSLAVGGDEKLFF. CDR3 in DNA: TGCGCCAGCAGCTTGGCCGTCGGGGGTGATGAAAAACTGTTTTTT.

Only a few counts were recorded for this clonotype. The CDR3 sequence is CAISESEGNTEAFF. The CDR3 nucleotides are TGTGCCATCAGTGAGTCAGAGGGGAACACTGAAGCTTTCTTT. V and J are TRBV10-3 and TRBJ1-1; D gene uncertain. There are 14 residues in the CDR3. CDR1 and CDR2 from the germline V gene are ENHRY and SYGVKD. V gave up 0 bases and J gave up 1 base, with 6 bases separating them.

The rearrangement joins TRBV3-1 to TRBJ2-5; D unclear. V shed 0 bases and J shed 0 bases, with 5 bases lying between them. Germline loops: CDR1 LGHDT, CDR2 YNNKEL (reference sequence). The CDR3 runs to 14 residues. The CDR3, as DNA: TGTGCCAGCAGCCAAGATGGGTACCAAGAGACCCAGTACTTC. Its translation is CASSQDGYQETQYF.

This clonotype was detected many times. This rearrangement joins TRBV28 to TRBJ1-6; 7 bases fit TRBD1. Germline V gives CDR1 MDHEN, CDR2 SYDVKM. The CDR3 length is 13 residues. Trimming took 7 bases from V and 5 from J; bases not matched to a gene: 2. CDR3 in amino acids: CASITGDNSPLHF. As DNA, the CDR3 is TGTGCCAGCATCACAGGGGATAATTCACCCCTCCACTTT.

This chain connects TRBV6-6 to TRBJ1-1, with 7 bases fitting TRBD1. J was trimmed by 11 bases and V by 2 bases; bases with no gene match: 8. The V gene's germline CDR1 is MNHNY and CDR2 SVGAGI (reference sequence). This CDR3 spans 13 amino acids. The CDR3 here is CASSYGGRGRAFF. DNA of the CDR3: TGTGCCAGCAGTTACGGGGGGAGGGGGCGCGCTTTCTTT.

This clonotype was observed at least ten times. This chain links TRBV5-1 with TRBJ2-4, with 8 bases identical to TRBD1. This CDR3 spans 11 amino acids. Per germline, CDR1 SGHRS and CDR2 YFSETQ. J was trimmed by 11 bases and V by 3 bases; bases with no gene match: 1. The CDR3 region has the DNA TGCGCCAGCAGCTCGACAGGGGTTCAGTACTTC. Amino acids: CASSSTGVQYF.

The table lists this clonotype with many counts. V and J are TRBV28 and TRBJ2-3; no clear D gene. Per germline, CDR1 MDHEN and CDR2 SYDVKM. Trimming removed 6 bases at V and 3 bases at J, with 16 bases between. The CDR3 is 15 residues long. DNA of the CDR3: TGTGCCAGCAGCTCCGCGGACCTTGAGACAGATACGCAGTATTTT. The encoded protein is CASSSADLETDTQYF.